This TCR beta chain emerged from a study of PD-1 blockade in classical Hodgkin lymphoma. Study-wide points: Diversity similar to that of newly diagnosed patients was seen at baseline in complete responders. TCR diversity in CD4+, not CD8+, cells rose significantly by C4D1. Baseline TCR diversity was reportedly lower in newly diagnosed patients than in healthy donors. It was reported as lower still in relapsed/refractory patients.

Every patient experienced relapse after autologous stem cell transplantation, and brentuximab vedotin exposure varied. Assay used: immunoSEQ multiplex PCR; TCRdb lists only in-frame clones, some missing. The data contain approximately 25,000 clones, roughly 80% of them singletons. V dropped 4 bases and J dropped 4 bases, with 22 bases sitting between them. The CDR3 sequence is 17 residues long. CDR1 is LGHNA and CDR2 is YNFKEQ in the germline V gene. As for this clone: The antigen remains undetermined.

The sequence was collected from a human donor with classical Hodgkin lymphoma. The sample in question was peripheral blood mononuclear cells (PBMCs), obtained before the second cycle of nivolumab. This sequence joins TRBV4-2 and TRBJ1-1, with unresolved D. This CDR3 is CASSPGSGSPLGTEAFF. CDR3 bases: TGTGCCAGCAGCCCGGGGTCGGGCAGCCCCCTGGGCACTGAAGCTTTCTTT.